This T cell receptor beta chain was observed in a study of OX40 agonist ivuxolimab in advanced cancers. Study as a whole: Patients in the trial were receiving intravenous ivuxolimab every 2 weeks, at doses of 0.01 to 10 mg/kg. Of the patients, three showed partial responses, one with hepatocellular carcinoma and two with cutaneous melanoma.

Generated by immunoSEQ multiplex PCR, the TCRdb table keeps only in-frame clones and is missing some. The profile shows tens of thousands of clones, roughly 90% of them singletons. V lost 6 bases and J lost 2; bases outside the gene matches: 13. CDR3 length equals 19 residues. Germline values: CDR1 SGDLS, CDR2 YYNGEE. This receptor was obtained from an adult with an advanced solid tumor such as melanoma, head and neck, liver or kidney cancer. The sample here was CD4+ or CD8+ T cells sorted from blood, taken in a trial of the OX40 agonist ivuxolimab. The rearrangement uses TRBV9 and TRBJ2-1; 14 positions match TRBD2. CDR3 coding DNA: TGTGCCAGCACCCTATCATCCGGGACTAGCGGGAGTCCCTACAATGAGCAGTTCTTC. It encodes CASTLSSGTSGSPYNEQFF.